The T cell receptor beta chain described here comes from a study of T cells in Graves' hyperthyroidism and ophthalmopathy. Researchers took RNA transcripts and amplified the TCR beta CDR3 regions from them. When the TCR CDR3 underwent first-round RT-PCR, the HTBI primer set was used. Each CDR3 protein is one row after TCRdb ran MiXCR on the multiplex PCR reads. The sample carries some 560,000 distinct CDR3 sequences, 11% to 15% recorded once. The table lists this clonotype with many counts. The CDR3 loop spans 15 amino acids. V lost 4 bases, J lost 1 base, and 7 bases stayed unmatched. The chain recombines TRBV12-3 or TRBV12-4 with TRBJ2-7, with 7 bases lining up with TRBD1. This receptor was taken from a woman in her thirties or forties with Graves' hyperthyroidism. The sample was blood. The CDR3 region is CASSSTGSPSYEQYF. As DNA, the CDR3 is TGTGCCAGCAGTTCGACAGGGTCCCCTTCCTACGAGCAGTACTTC.